The rows below give T cell receptor beta chains drawn from one sample of a study of graft-versus-host responses after intestinal transplantation. TCRdb keeps only in-frame clones here, not all; method: immunoSEQ multiplex PCR. The sample has 150,000 or so clones; roughly 91% are singletons. For these receptors, no antigen is known. The sequenced sample was unstimulated CD4+ T cells sorted from spleen or lymph node cells, obtained before intestinal transplant. The source is a human donor who received an intestinal transplant. CDR3s include the opening cysteine and the closing phenylalanine or tryptophan. Each record gives: D gene, clone size, J gene, V gene, CDR3 DNA, CDR3 protein. The D gene is left open where the match is weak. Clone size is not always given. Where it is, it says once, few, many or a class for expanded clones.

TRBD1	-	TRBJ1-6	TRBV6-5	TGTGCCAGCACCGTCGGACAGGCTTATAATTCACCCCTCCACTTT	CASTVGQAYNSPLHF
TRBD2	-	TRBJ2-5	TRBV7-2	TGTGCCAGCGGGCCCTCTGGGCGCGGGAGGGCCCTCGAAGAGACCCAGTACTTC	CASGPSGRGRALEETQYF
TRBD2	once	TRBJ2-2	TRBV5-1	TGCGCCAGCAGCTATCCGACTAGCGGGACTCCAAACACCGGGGAGCTGTTTTTT	CASSYPTSGTPNTGELFF
-	-	TRBJ2-1	TRBV5-4	TGTGCCAGCAGCCTGGTGGTGGGGGGAAGTGAGCAGTTCTTC	CASSLVVGGSEQFF
TRBD1	-	TRBJ2-7	TRBV27	TGTGCCAGCAGTTTAAATGGACAGGCCTTTTACGAGCAGTACTTC	CASSLNGQAFYEQYF
-	once	TRBJ2-1	TRBV6-5	TGTGCCAGCAGTTCCGAGAGGGGGACGGGTGATGAGCAGTTCTTC	CASSSERGTGDEQFF
-	-	TRBJ1-1	TRBV19	TGTGCCAGTAGTATAGATCTAGTCAGACGGAACACTGAAGCTTTCTTT	CASSIDLVRRNTEAFF
-	-	TRBJ2-1	TRBV6-4	TGTGCCAGCAGTTTTACTACGCAGAGCTCCTACAATGAGCAGTTCTTC	CASSFTTQSSYNEQFF
TRBD1	-	TRBJ2-4	TRBV2	TGTGCCAGCAGACCTCAGGGGGCTGCCAAAAACATTCAGTACTTC	CASRPQGAAKNIQYF
TRBD1	-	TRBJ2-5	TRBV4-3	TGCGCCAGCAGCGTCCGGGACAGGGGCGAGACCCAGTACTTC	CASSVRDRGETQYF
TRBD2	-	TRBJ2-1	TRBV4-1	TGCGCCAGCAGCCAAGAGGAAGAACTAGCGGGAGGTCATGAGCAGTTCTTC	CASSQEEELAGGHEQFF
-	-	TRBJ2-7	TRBV28	TGTGCCAGCAGTAACCCCCCAGGTTACGCAACCTACGAGCAGTACTTC	CASSNPPGYATYEQYF
-	-	TRBJ1-2	TRBV5-1	TGCGCCAGCAGCTTACCCGACAGCCCTAACTATGGCTACACCTTC	CASSLPDSPNYGYTF
TRBD1	-	TRBJ2-7	TRBV25-1	TGTGCCAGCAGTGGATGGACAGGGGGCAACTACGAGCAGTACTTC	CASSGWTGGNYEQYF
-	-	TRBJ1-5	TRBV7-2	TGTGCCAGCAGTCTGAACAGCCAGCCCCAGCATTTT	CASSLNSQPQHF
TRBD2	-	TRBJ2-2	TRBV9	TGTGCCAGCAGCCGAGCGGGACGACCGAACACCGGGGAGCTGTTTTTT	CASSRAGRPNTGELFF
TRBD1	-	TRBJ2-1	TRBV27	TGTGCCAGCAGTTTCCTCGGGACAGGGAAACACAATGAGCAGTTCTTC	CASSFLGTGKHNEQFF